The rows below give T cell receptor beta chains drawn from one sample of a study of T cells in Graves' hyperthyroidism and ophthalmopathy. TCRdb re-called the multiplex PCR reads through MiXCR, storing one row per CDR3 protein. The repertoire includes 650,000 to 850,000 distinct CDR3 sequences, under 20% of them detected once, and 16% sits in the top ten. Sequences were obtained from blood. These receptors all stem from a woman aged 50 to 65 with Graves' hyperthyroidism that later progressed to Graves' ophthalmopathy. Both conserved end residues are part of each CDR3. The D gene is left open where the match is weak. Not every row has a clone size; where given, it reads once, few, many or a size class.

>TRBJ2-2|-|15|TRBV5-4|few
CASSLEDGGTGELFF
TGTGCCAGCAGCTTGGAGGACGGAGGAACCGGGGAGCTGTTTTTT
>TRBJ1-4|TRBD1|13|TRBV15|-
CATSRQGVEKLFF
TGTGCCACCAGCAGACAGGGGGTCGAAAAACTGTTTTTT
>TRBJ2-3|-|13|TRBV15|-
CATDGQSTDTQYF
TGTGCCACCGATGGACAGTCCACAGATACGCAGTATTTT
>TRBJ2-1|TRBD1|17|TRBV11-2|many
CASSLGGQGAAYNEQFF
TGTGCCAGCAGCTTAGGGGGCCAGGGGGCGGCCTACAATGAGCAGTTCTTC
>TRBJ2-6|TRBD1|18|TRBV5-1|few
CASSLQQGKFSGANVLTF
TGCGCCAGCAGCTTACAACAGGGGAAATTCTCTGGGGCCAACGTCCTGACTTTC
>TRBJ2-7|TRBD1|14|TRBV9|-
CASSARDRAYEQYF
TGTGCCAGCAGCGCCCGGGACAGGGCCTACGAGCAGTACTTC
>TRBJ1-4|-|15|TRBV7-6|-
CASSFDSATNEKLFF
TGTGCCAGCAGCTTCGACAGCGCAACTAATGAAAAACTGTTTTTT
>TRBJ2-1|-|14|TRBV29-1|few
CSSVGGYSYNEQFF
TGCAGCTCGGTAGGAGGTTACTCCTACAATGAGCAGTTCTTC
>TRBJ1-2|TRBD1|13|TRBV20-1|-
CSARGTGGYGYTF
TGCAGTGCTAGAGGGACAGGGGGCTATGGCTACACCTTC
>TRBJ1-4|-|14|TRBV5-1|few
CASSWTAGDEKLFF
TGCGCCAGCAGCTGGACAGCAGGGGATGAAAAACTGTTTTTT
>TRBJ2-2|-|14|TRBV19|-
CASSGNANTGELLF
TGTGCCAGTTCTGGCAACGCGAACACCGGGGAGCTGCTTTTT
>TRBJ2-2|-|13|TRBV19|few
CATGGTLTGELFF
TGTGCCACTGGAGGGACTCTGACCGGGGAGCTGTTTTTT
>TRBJ1-1|-|13|TRBV28|-
CASRPSGFREAFF
TGTGCCAGCAGGCCCTCGGGGTTTCGCGAAGCTTTCTTT
>TRBJ1-2|TRBD1|14|TRBV5-1|many
CASSLDRGLRGYTF
TGCGCCAGCAGCTTGGATAGGGGGCTGAGAGGCTACACCTTC
>TRBJ1-2|-|17|TRBV3-1|few
CASSQDLVQGLVYGYTF
TGTGCCAGCAGCCAAGATCTTGTACAGGGCTTGGTCTATGGCTACACCTTC
>TRBJ2-5|-|12|TRBV14|few
CASSRVKETQYF
TGTGCCAGCAGCCGAGTAAAAGAGACCCAGTACTTC
>TRBJ2-1|-|16|TRBV7-8|many
CASSLDGRVPYNEQFF
TGTGCCAGCAGCTTAGACGGCCGGGTACCCTACAATGAGCAGTTCTTC
>TRBJ1-5|TRBD1|16|TRBV6-1|-
CASSEPSRQGRQPQHF
TGTGCCAGCAGTGAACCCAGCCGACAGGGGCGTCAGCCCCAGCATTTT
>TRBJ1-1|TRBD1|14|TRBV6-1|few
CASSFHRGNTEAFF
TGTGCCAGCAGTTTCCACAGGGGGAACACTGAAGCTTTCTTT
>TRBJ2-1|TRBD2|15|TRBV11-2|many
CASSLSGGRYNEQFF
TGTGCCAGCAGTTTATCGGGGGGTCGATACAATGAGCAGTTCTTC
>TRBJ1-5|-|13|TRBV20-1|few
CSVIETEHQPQHF
TGCAGTGTAATAGAGACAGAACATCAGCCCCAGCATTTT
>TRBJ1-1|-|11|TRBV6-6|many
CASSYLTEAFF
TGTGCCAGCAGTTACCTCACTGAAGCTTTCTTT
>TRBJ2-5|TRBD1|13|TRBV29-1|-
CSVGEDREETQYF
TGCAGCGTAGGGGAGGACAGGGAAGAGACCCAGTACTTC
>TRBJ2-2|-|12|TRBV29-1|few
CSVLGNTGELFF
TGCAGCGTTTTAGGGAACACCGGGGAGCTGTTTTTT
>TRBJ2-3|TRBD1|14|TRBV5-1|many
CASRGTGIEDTQYF
TGCGCCAGCAGGGGGACAGGGATTGAAGATACGCAGTATTTT
>TRBJ2-5|-|14|TRBV7-8|-
CASSSGVGQETQYF
TGTGCCAGCAGCTCCGGTGTGGGCCAAGAGACCCAGTACTTC
>TRBJ2-3|-|16|TRBV5-6|few
CASSLAPAGSTDTQYF
TGTGCCAGCAGCTTGGCCCCAGCAGGTAGCACAGATACGCAGTATTTT
>TRBJ1-1|-|15|TRBV5-8|few
CASSSIGGPGTEAFF
TGTGCCAGCAGCTCCATAGGCGGGCCGGGCACTGAAGCTTTCTTT
>TRBJ1-4|TRBD1|16|TRBV5-8|few
CASSWGQGATNEKLFF
TGTGCCAGCAGCTGGGGACAGGGGGCAACTAATGAAAAACTGTTTTTT
>TRBJ2-1|-|15|TRBV6-1|many
CASSETVPWDNEQFF
TGTGCCAGCAGTGAAACGGTTCCCTGGGACAATGAGCAGTTCTTC
>TRBJ2-2|-|12|TRBV3-1|many
CASRLPPGELFF
TGTGCCAGCAGACTTCCTCCCGGGGAGCTGTTTTTT
>TRBJ2-4|-|16|TRBV29-1|-
CSVESYYSGGKNIQYF
TGCAGCGTTGAAAGTTATTATTCGGGTGGCAAAAACATTCAGTACTTC
>TRBJ1-2|-|13|TRBV6-1|-
CASSDGGAYGYTF
TGTGCCAGCAGTGACGGCGGGGCGTATGGCTACACCTTC
>TRBJ1-5|TRBD1|16|TRBV7-9|few
CASRKRDEGARQPQHF
TGTGCCAGCCGTAAGCGCGACGAGGGGGCAAGGCAGCCCCAGCATTTT
>TRBJ2-7|-|15|TRBV4-1|-
CASSQGRQGSYEQYF
TGCGCCAGCAGCCAGGGAAGGCAGGGGTCCTACGAGCAGTACTTC